The source of this T cell receptor (beta chain) is a study of T cell responses to AZD1222 COVID-19 vaccine. Broader study findings: There were vaccine-associated CD4 TCRs across spike, dominant at 160-218 and 743-854. The sample set comprised mostly white British donors with more females, and clonal diversity was possibly underestimated.

A remark on this clone: What it recognizes is unknown.

V trimming: 8 bases; J trimming: 7 bases; junction bases outside the gene matches: 11. CDR1 SNHLY and CDR2 FYNNEI come from the germline V gene. The CDR3 runs to 14 residues. The data were produced by immunoSEQ multiplex PCR, yet TCRdb's version contains in-frame clones alone and is incomplete. The sample holds under 150,000 clones; about 91% are singletons and the top ten take 2.5% to 3.5%. This clonotype originated in an adult in good health. The specimen was peripheral blood, collected on day 0 of AZD1222 vaccination. The chain is built from TRBV2 and TRBJ1-1; 9 bases are a match to TRBD1. The CDR3 spells CASSREQGAGEAFF. CDR3 bases: TGTGCCAGCTCCAGGGAACAGGGGGCGGGTGAAGCTTTCTTT.